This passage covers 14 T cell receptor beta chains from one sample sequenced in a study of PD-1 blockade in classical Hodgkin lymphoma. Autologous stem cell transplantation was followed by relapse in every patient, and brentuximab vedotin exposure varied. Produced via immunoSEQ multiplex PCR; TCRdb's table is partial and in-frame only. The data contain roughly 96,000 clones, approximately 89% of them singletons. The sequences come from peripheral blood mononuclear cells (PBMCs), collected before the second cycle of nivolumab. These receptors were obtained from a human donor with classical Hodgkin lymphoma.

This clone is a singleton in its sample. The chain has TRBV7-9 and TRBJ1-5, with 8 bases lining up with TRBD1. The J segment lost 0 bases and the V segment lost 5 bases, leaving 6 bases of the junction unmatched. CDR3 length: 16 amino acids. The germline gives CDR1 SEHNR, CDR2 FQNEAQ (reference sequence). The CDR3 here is CASSLGQGHSNQPQHF. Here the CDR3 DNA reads TGTGCCAGCAGCCTTGGACAGGGTCATAGCAATCAGCCCCAGCATTTT.

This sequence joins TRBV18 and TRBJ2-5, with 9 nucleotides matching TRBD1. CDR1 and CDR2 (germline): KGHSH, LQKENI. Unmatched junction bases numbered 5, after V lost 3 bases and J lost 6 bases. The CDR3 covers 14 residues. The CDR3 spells CASSPGQGAKTQYF. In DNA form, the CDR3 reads TGTGCCAGCTCACCGGGACAGGGTGCAAAGACCCAGTACTTC.

The CDR3 DNA follows: TGTGCCACTAAAGGGGAGGGCTTTTCCTACAATGAGCAGTTCTTC. Protein sequence: CATKGEGFSYNEQFF. This chain links TRBV6-1 with TRBJ2-1; 7 bases align to TRBD2. CDR3 length: 15 amino acids. In germline, CDR1 is MNHNS, CDR2 SASEGT. V lost 10 bases, J lost 1 base, and 10 bases stayed unmatched.

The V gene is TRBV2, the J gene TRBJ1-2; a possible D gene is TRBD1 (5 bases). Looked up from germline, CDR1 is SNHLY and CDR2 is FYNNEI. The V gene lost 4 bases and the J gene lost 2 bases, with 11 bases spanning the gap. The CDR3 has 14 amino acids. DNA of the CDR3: TGTGCCAGCAGTGGGGGCAGGACAAACTATGGCTACACCTTC. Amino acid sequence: CASSGGRTNYGYTF.

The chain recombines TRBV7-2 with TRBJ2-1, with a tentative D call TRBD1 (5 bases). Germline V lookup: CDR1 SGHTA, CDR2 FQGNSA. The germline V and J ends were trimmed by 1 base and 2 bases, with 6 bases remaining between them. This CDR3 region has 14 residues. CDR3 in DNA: TGTGCCAGCAGCTTAGTACAGGCCTACAATGAGCAGTTCTTC. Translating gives CASSLVQAYNEQFF. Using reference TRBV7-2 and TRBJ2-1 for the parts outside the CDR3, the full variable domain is GAGVSQSPSNKVTEKGKDVELRCDPISGHTALYWYRQSLGQGLEFLIYFQGNSAPDKSGLPSDRFSAERTGGSVSTLTIQRTQQEDSAVYLCASSLVQAYNEQFFGPGTRLTVL.

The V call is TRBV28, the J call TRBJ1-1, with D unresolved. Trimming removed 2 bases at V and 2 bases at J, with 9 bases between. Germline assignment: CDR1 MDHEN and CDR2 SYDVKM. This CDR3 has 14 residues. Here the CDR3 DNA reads TGTGCCAGCAGTTTAGAGCGGCTTAACACTGAAGCTTTCTTT. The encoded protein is CASSLERLNTEAFF. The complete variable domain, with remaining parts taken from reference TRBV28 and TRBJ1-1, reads DVKVTQSSRYLVKRTGEKVFLECVQDMDHENMFWYRQDPGLGLRLIYFSYDVKMKEKGDIPEGYSVSREKKERFSLILESASTNQTSMYLCASSLERLNTEAFFGQGTRLTVV.

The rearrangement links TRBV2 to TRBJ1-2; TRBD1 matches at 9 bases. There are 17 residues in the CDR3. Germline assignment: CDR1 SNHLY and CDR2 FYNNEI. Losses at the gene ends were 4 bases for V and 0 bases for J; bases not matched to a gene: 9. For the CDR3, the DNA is TGTGCCAGCAGTGGACAGGGGGAGTTTCTTTCTAACTATGGCTACACCTTC. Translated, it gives CASSGQGEFLSNYGYTF.

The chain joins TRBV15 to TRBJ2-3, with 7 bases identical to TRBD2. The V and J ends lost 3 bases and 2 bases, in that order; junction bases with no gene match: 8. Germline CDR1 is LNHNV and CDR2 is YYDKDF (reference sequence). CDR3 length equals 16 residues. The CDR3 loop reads CATSRDGLDSTDTQYF. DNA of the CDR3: TGTGCCACCAGCAGGGATGGACTAGACTCCACAGATACGCAGTATTTT.

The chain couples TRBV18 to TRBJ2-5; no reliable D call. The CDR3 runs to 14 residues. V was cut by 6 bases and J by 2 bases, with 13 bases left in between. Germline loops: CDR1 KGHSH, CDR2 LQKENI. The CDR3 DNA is TGTGCCAGCTCGCCGCGACAAACACAAGAGACCCAGTACTTC. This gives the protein CASSPRQTQETQYF.

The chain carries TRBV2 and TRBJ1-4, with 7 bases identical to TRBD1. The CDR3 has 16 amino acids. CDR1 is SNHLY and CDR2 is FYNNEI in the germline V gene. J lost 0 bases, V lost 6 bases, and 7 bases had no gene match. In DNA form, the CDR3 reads TGTGCCAGCAGGGACAGGTTCTTAGCAACTAATGAAAAACTGTTTTTT. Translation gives CASRDRFLATNEKLFF.

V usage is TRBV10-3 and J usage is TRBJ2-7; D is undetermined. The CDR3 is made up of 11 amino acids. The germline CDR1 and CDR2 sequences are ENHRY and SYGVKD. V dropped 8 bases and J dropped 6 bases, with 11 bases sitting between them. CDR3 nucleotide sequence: TGTGCCATCTCGGTAGGCAGCGAGCAGTACTTC. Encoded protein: CAISVGSEQYF.

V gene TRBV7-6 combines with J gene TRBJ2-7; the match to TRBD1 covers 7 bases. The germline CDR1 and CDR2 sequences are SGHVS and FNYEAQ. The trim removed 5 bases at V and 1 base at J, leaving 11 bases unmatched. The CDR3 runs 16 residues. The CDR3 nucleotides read TGTGCCAGCAGCATGGAGACAGGGAGTGCATCCTACGAGCAGTACTTC. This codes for CASSMETGSASYEQYF. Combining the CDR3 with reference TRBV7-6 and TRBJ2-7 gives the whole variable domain GAGVSQSPRYKVTKRGQDVALRCDPISGHVSLYWYRQALGQGPEFLTYFNYEAQQDKSGLPNDRFSAERPEGSISTLTIQRTEQRDSAMYRCASSMETGSASYEQYFGPGTRLTVT.

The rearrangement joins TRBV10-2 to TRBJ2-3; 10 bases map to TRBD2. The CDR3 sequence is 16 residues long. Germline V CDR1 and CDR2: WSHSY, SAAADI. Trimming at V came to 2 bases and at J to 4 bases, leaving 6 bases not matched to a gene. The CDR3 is CASSEVKREGPDTQYF. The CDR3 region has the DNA TGCGCCAGCAGTGAGGTCAAGCGGGAGGGACCAGATACGCAGTATTTT.

DNA for the CDR3: TGCGCCAGCAGCCCACTTATGAACACTGAAGCTTTCTTT. Its translation: CASSPLMNTEAFF. The V gene is TRBV5-1, the J gene TRBJ1-1; the D is unclear. In germline, CDR1 is SGHRS, CDR2 YFSETQ. V lost 4 bases and J lost 0, with 7 bases in between. CDR3 length equals 13 residues.